This is a list of T cell receptor beta chains from one sample in a study of OX40 agonist ivuxolimab in advanced cancers. Measured with immunoSEQ multiplex PCR; TCRdb has only the in-frame clones, and not every one. The table has about 84,000 clones, approximately 85% seen once. Sequences were derived from CD4+ or CD8+ T cells sorted from blood, sampled in a trial of the OX40 agonist ivuxolimab. The receptor source for this set is an adult with an advanced solid tumor such as melanoma, head and neck, liver or kidney cancer. CDR3s include the opening cysteine and the closing phenylalanine or tryptophan. Fields, in order: J gene, V gene, CDR3 protein.

J: TRBJ1-2; V: TRBV2; CDR3: CASSVQGHGYTF
J: TRBJ1-5; V: TRBV18; CDR3: CASSRDKNQPQHF
J: TRBJ2-1; V: TRBV2; CDR3: CASSGHSVEQFF
J: TRBJ2-5; V: TRBV7-3; CDR3: CASSQRQGIQETQYF
J: TRBJ2-7; V: TRBV18; CDR3: CASSPPGILSYEQYF
J: TRBJ1-5; V: TRBV7-9; CDR3: CASSSDRFNQPQHF
J: TRBJ2-3; V: TRBV27; CDR3: CASSPRRRQGWVDTQYF
J: TRBJ2-1; V: TRBV18; CDR3: CASSPPPRDEQFF
J: TRBJ1-2; V: TRBV4-2; CDR3: CASSQDERDRALYGYTF
J: TRBJ2-1; V: TRBV5-1; CDR3: CASSKSTSGFYNEQFF
J: TRBJ2-1; V: TRBV18; CDR3: CASSSIGNEQFF
J: TRBJ1-2; V: TRBV9; CDR3: CASSVTGANYGYTF
J: TRBJ2-1; V: TRBV5-1; CDR3: CASSLEVQRGNEQFF
J: TRBJ2-3; V: TRBV5-1; CDR3: CASSSDSPDTQYF
J: TRBJ1-5; V: TRBV5-5; CDR3: CASSFIGGNQPQHF
J: TRBJ2-3; V: TRBV6-6; CDR3: CASRLGGATDTQYF
J: TRBJ1-3; V: TRBV6-5; CDR3: CASSRSGLSGNTIYF
J: TRBJ2-3; V: TRBV7-2; CDR3: CAGQGTPLKDTQYF
J: TRBJ1-3; V: TRBV18; CDR3: CASSLIGQSGNTIYF
J: TRBJ1-2; V: TRBV6-6; CDR3: CASIKGPTTNYGYTF
J: TRBJ2-2; V: TRBV5-1; CDR3: CASSLDSTAGELFF
J: TRBJ1-2; V: TRBV14; CDR3: CASSQEPGNGYTF
J: TRBJ2-2; V: TRBV6-5; CDR3: CASRNRGLFPGELFF
J: TRBJ1-2; V: TRBV5-5; CDR3: CASNTDRNYGYTF
J: TRBJ2-1; V: TRBV15; CDR3: CATSRGRDEQFF
J: TRBJ2-7; V: TRBV30; CDR3: CAWSVAYEQYF
J: TRBJ2-7; V: TRBV30; CDR3: CAWSEGHSEQYF
J: TRBJ1-2; V: TRBV6-5; CDR3: CASISRRGYGYTF
J: TRBJ2-5; V: TRBV7-9; CDR3: CASSPVGQGTPSQYF
J: TRBJ2-3; V: TRBV6-6; CDR3: CASSYSSGSSTDTQYF
J: TRBJ1-5; V: TRBV29-1; CDR3: CSVEVTGQPQHF
J: TRBJ2-1; V: TRBV19; CDR3: CASKPRTLYNEQFF
J: TRBJ2-7; V: TRBV2; CDR3: CASIPRGRIYEQYF
J: TRBJ2-1; V: TRBV29-1; CDR3: CSVEDQNLGTRTFF
J: TRBJ1-5; V: TRBV2; CDR3: CASSAEGQPQHF
J: TRBJ1-6; V: TRBV2; CDR3: CASRTQGTGRNSPLHF
J: TRBJ1-2; V: TRBV18; CDR3: CASSPSVWGYGYTF
J: TRBJ1-2; V: TRBV5-1; CDR3: CASSLGPGGNYGYTF
J: TRBJ1-3; V: TRBV10-3; CDR3: CATRALSGSSGNTIYF
J: TRBJ2-2; V: TRBV5-1; CDR3: CASSRYTSAGGELFF
J: TRBJ2-3; V: TRBV15; CDR3: CATSRMRPLGDTQYF
J: TRBJ1-2; V: TRBV5-4; CDR3: CASSAGLNYGYTF
J: TRBJ2-7; V: TRBV18; CDR3: CASSPQGLALGEQYF
J: TRBJ1-2; V: TRBV10-2; CDR3: CASRDGQGRGYTF
J: TRBJ1-1; V: TRBV4-3; CDR3: CASSQDPGFGLGNTEAFF
J: TRBJ2-7; V: TRBV9; CDR3: CASSVGAGVVYEQYF
J: TRBJ2-3; V: TRBV2; CDR3: CASRNRGQDTQYF
J: TRBJ1-1; V: TRBV9; CDR3: CASSPGTKNTEAFF
J: TRBJ2-5; V: TRBV12-1; CDR3: CAIHVREETQYF
J: TRBJ2-5; V: TRBV5-1; CDR3: CASSLVPGGEETQYF
J: TRBJ1-4; V: TRBV4-2; CDR3: CASSQDETGDEKLFF
J: TRBJ2-3; V: TRBV5-4; CDR3: CASSLVGTTDTQYF
J: TRBJ2-1; V: TRBV9; CDR3: CASSGSGRVYNEQFF
J: TRBJ2-2; V: TRBV4-1; CDR3: CASSQDGSGVSGELFF
J: TRBJ2-6; V: TRBV5-5; CDR3: CASTTADAGGAFGANVLTF
J: TRBJ2-1; V: TRBV18; CDR3: CASSLPGLAGGVEQFF
J: TRBJ1-4; V: TRBV27; CDR3: CASSLGGGDEKLFF